The following is a T cell receptor beta chain sequence with its context. CDR3 length: 15 amino acids. V dropped 1 base and J dropped 7; count of bases not matched to a gene: 2. CDR1 and CDR2 (germline): SEHNR, FQNEAQ (reference sequence). The sample belongs to a study of cytomegalovirus exposure and HLA in healthy donors. It was with 60 Vbeta and 13 Jbeta primers that the PCR ran. Repertoires were generated with immunoSEQ multiplex PCR, while TCRdb's copy carries only in-frame clones and drops some. The sample lists approximately 120,000 clones, 73% seen once, with approximately 8% in the top ten. Sequencing was carried out using PBMCs. The gene calls are TRBV7-9 and TRBJ1-4; 11 bases align to TRBD1. This receptor was taken from a man aged 40-50 years in good health and CMV-seronegative. DNA of the CDR3: TGTGCCAGCAGCTTAGGGACAGGGGGCGCTGAAAAACTGTTTTTT. As protein: CASSLGTGGAEKLFF.